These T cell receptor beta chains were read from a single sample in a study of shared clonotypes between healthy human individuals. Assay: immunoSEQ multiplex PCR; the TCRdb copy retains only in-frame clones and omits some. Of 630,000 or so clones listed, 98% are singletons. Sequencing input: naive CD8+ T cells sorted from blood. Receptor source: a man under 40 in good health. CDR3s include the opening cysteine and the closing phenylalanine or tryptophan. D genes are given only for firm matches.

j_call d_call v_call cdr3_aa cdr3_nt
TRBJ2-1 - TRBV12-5 CASGLFPDSLIAYEQFF TGTGCTAGTGGTTTGTTCCCGGACTCCCTCATCGCGTATGAGCAGTTCTTC
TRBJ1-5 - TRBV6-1 CASSEEWGQPQHF TGTGCCAGCAGTGAAGAATGGGGTCAGCCCCAGCATTTT
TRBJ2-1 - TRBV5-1 CASSLGETISYNEQFF TGCGCCAGCAGCTTGGGAGAGACTATCTCCTACAATGAGCAGTTCTTC
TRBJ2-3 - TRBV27 CASSARTDTQYF TGTGCCAGCAGTGCCCGTACAGATACGCAGTATTTT
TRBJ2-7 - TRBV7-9 CASSFGQGNEQYF TGTGCCAGCAGCTTTGGTCAGGGAAACGAGCAGTACTTC
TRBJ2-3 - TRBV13 CASSYRDTQYF TGTGCCAGCAGCTATAGAGATACGCAGTATTTT
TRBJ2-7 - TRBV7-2 CASSTTATYEQYF TGTGCCAGCAGCACGACAGCAACCTACGAGCAGTACTTC
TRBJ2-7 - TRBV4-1 CASSQRQGLGEQYF TGCGCCAGCAGCCAGAGGCAGGGGCTTGGAGAACAGTACTTC
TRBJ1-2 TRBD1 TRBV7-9 CASEEGDRGYYGYTF TGTGCCAGCGAGGAAGGGGACAGGGGTTACTATGGCTACACCTTC
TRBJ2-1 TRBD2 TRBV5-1 CASSYRPGGLAVYNEQFF TGCGCCAGCAGCTACCGCCCAGGGGGACTAGCGGTATACAATGAGCAGTTCTTC
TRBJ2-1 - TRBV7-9 CASRGRGSSYNEQFF TGTGCCAGCAGGGGGAGGGGGAGTTCCTACAATGAGCAGTTCTTC
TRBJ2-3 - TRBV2 CASSEVPVRGTDTQYF TGTGCCAGCAGTGAAGTTCCAGTCAGGGGCACAGATACGCAGTATTTT
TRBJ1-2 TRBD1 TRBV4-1 CASSPPSPGTGFGHGYTF TGCGCCAGCAGCCCACCTTCACCAGGGACAGGGTTTGGCCATGGCTACACCTTC
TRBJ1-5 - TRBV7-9 CASSLAGGFEPQHF TGTGCCAGCAGCTTAGCTGGGGGGTTTGAGCCCCAGCATTTT
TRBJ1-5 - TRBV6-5 CASSLRTDQPQHF TGTGCCAGCAGCCTTCGGACAGATCAGCCCCAGCATTTT
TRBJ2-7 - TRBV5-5 CASRQLYEQYF TGTGCCAGCAGACAACTCTACGAGCAGTACTTC
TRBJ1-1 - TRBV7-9 CASSPQGNFDSQAFF TGTGCCAGCAGCCCCCAGGGGAACTTCGACTCTCAAGCTTTCTTT
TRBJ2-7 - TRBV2 CASSRNWDTPYEQYF TGTGCCAGCAGCCGAAACTGGGACACACCCTACGAGCAGTACTTC
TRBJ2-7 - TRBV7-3 CASSKDDTYEQYF TGTGCCAGCAGCAAGGACGATACCTACGAGCAGTACTTC
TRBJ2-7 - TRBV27 CASSFPGKGQYF TGTGCCAGCAGTTTCCCGGGGAAAGGGCAGTACTTC
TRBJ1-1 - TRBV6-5 CASSYQGSNTEAFF TGTGCCAGCAGTTACCAGGGATCGAACACTGAAGCTTTCTTT
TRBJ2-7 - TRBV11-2 CASSLVGGGTRGEQYF TGTGCCAGCAGCTTAGTTGGGGGAGGCACGCGTGGCGAGCAGTACTTC
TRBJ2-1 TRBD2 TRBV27 CASSFGTSGNNEQFF TGTGCCAGCAGCTTCGGGACTAGCGGAAACAATGAGCAGTTCTTC
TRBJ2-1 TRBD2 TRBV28 CASSLLRIRVAGFNNEQFF TGTGCCAGCAGTTTATTAAGGATTCGGGTAGCGGGATTTAACAATGAGCAGTTCTTC
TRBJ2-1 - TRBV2 CASSVGTEQFF TGTGCCAGCAGTGTTGGGACAGAGCAGTTCTTC
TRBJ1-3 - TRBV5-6 CASSPLSVGGPGNTIYF TGTGCCAGCAGCCCCCTATCTGTTGGGGGGCCAGGAAACACCATATATTTT